Listed below are T cell receptor beta chains from one sample, sequenced in a study of PD-1 blockade in classical Hodgkin lymphoma. The assay was immunoSEQ multiplex PCR, and TCRdb's table has in-frame clones only and misses some. Altogether tens of thousands of clones are present, 90% being singletons, with the ten largest covering 9.7%. The specimen comprised peripheral blood mononuclear cells (PBMCs), sampled at baseline. The receptor set was obtained from a human donor with classical Hodgkin lymphoma. CDR3s include the opening cysteine and the closing phenylalanine or tryptophan. A D gene is named only where the DNA matches it firmly. Rows may omit the clone size; those that give it use once, few, many or a size class.

V	J	size	D	CDR3	DNA
TRBV6-6	TRBJ1-6	.	TRBD1	CASSYRTGQNSPLHF	TGTGCCAGCAGTTACCGGACAGGGCAGAATTCACCCCTCCACTTT
TRBV25-1	TRBJ1-1	.	TRBD1	CASSERIGTEGAFF	TGTGCCAGCAGTGAGCGAATCGGGACAGAAGGAGCTTTCTTT
TRBV6-5	TRBJ1-6	.	.	CASTIGNSPLHF	TGTGCCAGCACGATCGGAAATTCACCCCTCCACTTT
TRBV5-5	TRBJ1-6	.	.	CASSLYSEKSSYNSPLHF	TGTGCCAGCAGCTTGTATTCGGAGAAGAGCTCCTATAATTCACCCCTCCACTTT
TRBV5-5	TRBJ2-2	once	.	CASSPPGSNTGELFF	TGTGCCAGCAGCCCGCCGGGTTCCAACACCGGGGAGCTGTTTTTT
TRBV9	TRBJ2-7	.	TRBD1	CASSADRTGWDEQYF	TGTGCCAGCAGCGCCGACCGGACAGGGTGGGACGAGCAGTACTTC
TRBV7-9	TRBJ1-2	.	TRBD1	CASSRRGGLDRPRDYGYTF	TGTGCCAGCAGCCGACGGGGGGGTCTGGACAGGCCAAGAGACTATGGCTACACCTTC
TRBV6-4	TRBJ1-5	once	.	CASSVDRSQPQHF	TGTGCCAGCAGTGTCGACAGGTCTCAGCCCCAGCATTTT
TRBV5-4	TRBJ1-3	.	TRBD1	CASSLGQGPNTIYF	TGTGCCAGCAGCCTGGGACAGGGACCGAACACCATATATTTT
TRBV27	TRBJ2-3	.	.	CASSFRAADTQYF	TGTGCCAGCAGTTTCCGGGCCGCAGATACGCAGTATTTT
TRBV9	TRBJ2-3	.	TRBD2	CASSVALAGSTDTQYF	TGTGCCAGCAGCGTAGCTCTAGCGGGGAGCACAGATACGCAGTATTTT
TRBV28	TRBJ2-3	.	TRBD2	CASSPGQATSGGITDTQYF	TGTGCCAGCAGCCCCGGACAGGCAACTAGCGGGGGAATCACAGATACGCAGTATTTT
TRBV27	TRBJ2-2	.	.	CASSLFGVLNTGELFF	TGTGCCAGCAGTTTATTTGGGGTCCTAAACACCGGGGAGCTGTTTTTT
TRBV27	TRBJ2-1	.	.	CASSPFGVASSYNEQFF	TGTGCCAGCAGCCCCTTTGGAGTAGCGAGCTCCTACAATGAGCAGTTCTTC
TRBV27	TRBJ2-3	.	TRBD2	CASSPGLDGTDTQYF	TGTGCCAGCAGTCCCGGACTAGATGGCACAGATACGCAGTATTTT
TRBV2	TRBJ1-2	.	TRBD1	CASHSTGGGLNTF	TGTGCCAGCCACTCGACAGGGGGAGGATTAAACACCTTC
TRBV19	TRBJ2-1	.	TRBD2	CASSLAGGGYNEQFF	TGTGCCAGTAGTCTAGCGGGGGGCGGTTACAATGAGCAGTTCTTC